The 30 T cell receptor beta chains below come from one sample, sequenced in a study of blood T cell repertoires in COVID-19. The protocol was immunoSEQ multiplex PCR, while the TCRdb copy is restricted to in-frame clones and leaves out a portion. The table shows 250,000 to 300,000 clones, with 91% occurring only once. Specimen: PBMCs or T cells enriched from blood (not recorded which). The origin of the receptors is a human donor in a cohort exposed to, infected with or recovered from COVID-19 (not recorded which). The donor label of this sample is uncertain.

The chain couples TRBV5-4 to TRBJ1-2; 7 bases match TRBD1. V was clipped by 6 bases and J by 0 bases; unmatched bases: 5. The CDR3 runs 14 residues. Germline CDR1 and CDR2: SGHNT and YYREEE (reference sequence). CDR3 DNA: TGTGCCAGCACCAGACAGGGAGCTAACTATGGCTACACCTTC. Its protein is CASTRQGANYGYTF. The full variable domain, its missing parts supplied by reference TRBV5-4 and TRBJ1-2, is ETGVTQSPTHLIKTRGQQVTLRCSSQSGHNTVSWYQQALGQGPQFIFQYYREEENGRGNFPPRFSGLQFPNYSSELNVNALELDDSALYLCASTRQGANYGYTFGSGTRLTVV.

The chain links TRBV7-2 to TRBJ2-2; 11 nucleotides align to TRBD2. V lost 3 bases and J lost 2; bases outside the gene matches: 11. CDR3 length: 19 amino acids. The germline CDR1 and CDR2 sequences are SGHTA and FQGNSA. The chain's CDR3 is CASSFGLAGGSPNTGELFF. The CDR3 region has the DNA TGTGCCAGCAGCTTTGGGCTAGCGGGGGGATCCCCTAACACCGGGGAGCTGTTTTTT.

This clone appeared a few times. The rearrangement links TRBV5-1 to TRBJ1-3, with D unclear. Trimming left V 1 base short and J 1 base short, with 9 bases between. Germline V CDR1 and CDR2: SGHRS, YFSETQ. The CDR3 sequence is 15 residues long. The CDR3 region is CASSLTGKSGNTIYF. CDR3 coding DNA: TGCGCCAGCAGCTTGACCGGGAAATCTGGAAACACCATATATTTT.

The chain is built from TRBV27 and TRBJ1-1; tentatively, D is TRBD1 (5 bases). The CDR3 is made up of 14 amino acids. V lost 0 bases to trimming and J lost 8 bases, with 13 bases between them. Germline loops: CDR1 MNHEY, CDR2 SMNVEV (reference sequence). The CDR3 nucleotides are TGTGCCAGCAGTTTATCGTGGAGGGGCAACGAAGCTTTCTTT. Its protein is CASSLSWRGNEAFF.

V and J are TRBV5-1 and TRBJ1-4; D is unclear. Trimming shortened V by 1 base and J by 7 bases, and 8 bases separated the two germline ends. Germline V gives CDR1 SGHRS, CDR2 YFSETQ. CDR3 size: 13 residues. The DNA for the CDR3 is TGCGCCAGCAGCTTGTTCCGGGGTGAAAAACTGTTTTTT. Its protein is CASSLFRGEKLFF.

The V and J genes are TRBV5-1 and TRBJ2-6; D gene unclear. V was trimmed by 4 bases and J by 0 bases, leaving 14 bases between them. CDR1 and CDR2 (germline): SGHRS, YFSETQ. CDR3 length equals 17 residues. The CDR3 region has the DNA TGCGCCAGCAGCCAACGACTTATTACCTCTGGGGCCAACGTCCTGACTTTC. It yields the protein CASSQRLITSGANVLTF.

The chain recombines TRBV2 with TRBJ2-3, with D maybe TRBD2 (5 bases). The V end lost 9 bases, the J end lost 1 base, and 8 bases lay between the germline ends. This CDR3 comprises 12 residues. CDR1 SNHLY and CDR2 FYNNEI come from the germline V gene. The chain's CDR3 is CAREAGTDTQYF. The CDR3 region has the DNA TGTGCCAGAGAAGCGGGCACAGATACGCAGTATTTT.

V usage is TRBV7-9 and J usage is TRBJ1-2; D remains unclear. Germline V gives CDR1 SEHNR, CDR2 FQNEAQ (reference sequence). The CDR3 is 16 amino acids. Trimming pared 8 bases from V and 2 bases from J, leaving 21 bases between. CDR3 coding DNA: TGTGCCAGCGGCGACTCTTTTGGTCTTTCAAACTATGGCTACACCTTC. Translated, it gives CASGDSFGLSNYGYTF.

The chain combines TRBV24-1 with TRBJ2-1, with 7 positions matching TRBD2. The CDR3 sequence is 15 residues long. V was clipped by 4 bases and J by 4 bases; unmatched bases: 6. Germline-derived CDR1 and CDR2 are KGHDR and SFDVKD. CDR3 amino acids: CATSEGRGLYNEQFF. The DNA of the CDR3 is TGTGCCACCAGTGAAGGGAGGGGACTATACAATGAGCAGTTCTTC.

The chain carries TRBV14 and TRBJ1-1; perhaps TRBD1 as D (5 bases). Trimming pared 5 bases from V and 6 bases from J, leaving 16 bases between. Per germline, CDR1 SGHDN and CDR2 FVKESK. The CDR3 is 14 residues long. CDR3 region: CASSVQGIGAEAFF. The CDR3 nucleotides are TGTGCCAGCAGCGTCCAGGGTATCGGCGCTGAAGCTTTCTTT.

This chain uses TRBV6-2 or TRBV6-3 with TRBJ2-7, with 9 bases identical to TRBD1. Trimming cost V 1 base and J 7 bases; bases outside gene matches: 11. Germline CDR1 MNHEY, CDR2 SVGEGT. The CDR3 has 16 amino acids. CDR3 sequence reads: CASSYLPGQGAQEQYF. As DNA, the CDR3 is TGTGCCAGCAGTTACTTGCCGGGACAGGGTGCACAAGAGCAGTACTTC.

This clone was recorded only once. The chain uses TRBV4-3 and TRBJ1-2, with 9 nucleotides matching TRBD1. CDR3 length equals 15 residues. Losses at the gene ends were 0 bases for V and 8 bases for J; bases not matched to a gene: 7. In germline, CDR1 is LGHNA, CDR2 YSLEER. The CDR3 DNA sequence: TGCGCCAGCAGCCAAGATAGGGGACAGGGATCCGGCTACACCTTC. It is translated as CASSQDRGQGSGYTF.

This clone was recorded a few times. The V call is TRBV4-2, the J call TRBJ1-1; 7 bases agree with TRBD1. Germline lookup yields CDR1 LGHNA and CDR2 YNFKEQ. The length of the CDR3 is 17 residues. The J segment lost 8 bases and the V segment lost 4 bases, leaving 19 bases of the junction unmatched. In DNA, the CDR3 is TGTGCCAGCAGCCCTTCACTGAGCACAGGGGCTTTAATGGAAGCTTTCTTT. Translating gives CASSPSLSTGALMEAFF.

This clone was observed a single time. This chain connects TRBV30 to TRBJ1-1; D might be TRBD1 (5 bases). Germline assignment: CDR1 GTSNPN and CDR2 SVGIG (reference sequence). Trimming removed 2 bases at V and 3 bases at J, with 13 bases between. The CDR3 runs 14 residues. The CDR3 DNA follows: TGTGCCTGGAGTCCAGACAGAGTTTACACTGAAGCTTTCTTT. It codes for CAWSPDRVYTEAFF.

The chain carries TRBV7-2 and TRBJ1-5, with 8 bases lining up with TRBD1. Germline CDR1 is SGHTA and CDR2 is FQGNSA. J was trimmed by 5 bases and V by 4 bases; bases with no gene match: 4. This CDR3 has 14 amino acids. CDR3 bases: TGTGCCAGCAGCTACGGGACAGGAGATCAGCCCCAGCATTTT. The encoded protein is CASSYGTGDQPQHF.

In DNA form, the CDR3 reads TGTGCCAGCAGCTTGGGGACTAGCGGATACAATGAGCAGTTCTTC. Its translation is CASSLGTSGYNEQFF. The V gene is TRBV5-4, the J gene TRBJ2-1; 10 nucleotides agree with TRBD2. CDR1 and CDR2 (germline): SGHNT, YYREEE (reference sequence). Unmatched junction bases numbered 1, after V lost 0 bases and J lost 4 bases. The CDR3 loop spans 15 amino acids.

The chain has TRBV19 and TRBJ2-7; 10 bases match TRBD2. The CDR3 has 15 amino acids. Germline lookup yields CDR1 LNHDA and CDR2 SQIVND (reference sequence). The J segment lost 4 bases and the V segment lost 9 bases, leaving 12 bases of the junction unmatched. For the CDR3, the DNA is TGTGCCAGCTCTCCGGGGGGACTAGCGCTTTACGAGCAGTACTTC. Protein sequence: CASSPGGLALYEQYF.

This sequence joins TRBV20-1 and TRBJ1-3; no reliable D call. Trimming left V 3 bases short and J 1 base short, with 10 bases between. CDR3 length: 14 amino acids. Per the germline V gene, CDR1 is DFQATT and CDR2 is SNEGSKA (reference sequence). The CDR3 reads CSASPGKSGNTIYF. CDR3 sequence (DNA): TGCAGTGCTAGTCCCGGGAAGTCTGGAAACACCATATATTTT.

This sequence joins TRBV20-1 and TRBJ2-3; D tentatively fits TRBD1 or TRBD2 (5 bases each). CDR1 is DFQATT and CDR2 is SNEGSKA in the germline V gene (reference sequence). Trimming left V 3 bases short and J 1 base short, with 26 bases between. CDR3 length: 19 amino acids. The CDR3 sequence is CSASGGRARGLAGTDTQYF. CDR3 coding DNA: TGCAGTGCTAGTGGGGGTCGGGCCCGAGGGCTAGCCGGCACAGATACGCAGTATTTT.

This chain connects TRBV2 to TRBJ2-6, with TRBD2 matching over 7 bases. Germline CDR1 and CDR2: SNHLY and FYNNEI. The CDR3 totals 14 residues. V dropped 7 bases and J dropped 5; count of bases not matched to a gene: 5. CDR3 sequence (DNA): TGTGCCAGCATTGGGAGGGACCGGGCCAACGTCCTGACTTTC. Its protein is CASIGRDRANVLTF.

This chain uses TRBV20-1 with TRBJ1-5; D might be TRBD1 (6 bases). The germline V and J ends were trimmed by 3 bases and 0 bases, with 9 bases remaining between them. Germline V lookup: CDR1 DFQATT, CDR2 SNEGSKA (reference sequence). The CDR3 runs 14 residues. CDR3 coding DNA: TGCAGTGCTAGTCAGGGGTTTAGCAATCAGCCCCAGCATTTT. This encodes CSASQGFSNQPQHF.

The genes are TRBV7-8 and TRBJ2-1; the D gene is possibly TRBD2 (6 bases). This CDR3 region has 14 residues. Trimming stripped 11 bases from V and 10 bases from J, with 24 bases between. Germline V gene data show CDR1 as SGHVS and CDR2 as FQNEAQ. CDR3 bases: TGTGCCCTTTCCGGGGGACTGGACCGAGGGGAGCAGTTCTTC. It yields the protein CALSGGLDRGEQFF.

This clone has more than one count but fewer than ten. The chain recombines TRBV4-2 with TRBJ1-1, with TRBD1 identical over 9 bases. This CDR3 spans 18 amino acids. Germline V lookup: CDR1 LGHNA, CDR2 YNFKEQ. The trim removed 0 bases at V and 4 bases at J, leaving 12 bases unmatched. CDR3 bases: TGTGCCAGCAGCCAAGATCACAGGGGGCCCCAGAGGCGCACTGAAGCTTTCTTT. Protein: CASSQDHRGPQRRTEAFF.

The chain is built from TRBV5-1 and TRBJ1-6; 7 bases are a match to TRBD1. CDR3 size: 14 residues. Per the germline V gene, CDR1 is SGHRS and CDR2 is YFSETQ. J gave up 10 bases and V 2 bases, and 6 bases lay outside the gene matches. CDR3: CASSLDRVNSPLHF. The CDR3 nucleotides read TGCGCCAGCAGCTTAGACAGGGTAAACTCACCCCTCCACTTT.

The chain has TRBV7-2 and TRBJ2-4; possibly TRBD2 for D (5 bases). The V gene lost 0 bases and the J gene lost 10 bases, with 13 bases spanning the gap. This CDR3 comprises 14 residues. The germline V gene has CDR1 SGHTA and CDR2 FQGNSA. Here the CDR3 DNA reads TGTGCCAGCAGCTTAGCTCGCGCTTCGGGGATTCAGTACTTC. Its protein is CASSLARASGIQYF. Full variable domain (missing parts from reference TRBV7-2 and TRBJ2-4): GAGVSQSPSNKVTEKGKDVELRCDPISGHTALYWYRQSLGQGLEFLIYFQGNSAPDKSGLPSDRFSAERTGGSVSTLTIQRTQQEDSAVYLCASSLARASGIQYFGAGTRLSVL.

The J gene is TRBJ1-5, the V gene TRBV12-3 or TRBV12-4; weak D call: TRBD1 (6 bases). Trimming took 7 bases from V and 8 from J, leaving 15 bases between them. The CDR3 is made up of 13 amino acids. The CDR3 DNA reads as TGTGCCAGCACCCCGGGGGGCGGAAAGCCCCAGCATTTT. Protein: CASTPGGGKPQHF.

A word on this clone: Other DNA sequences in the sample encode the same CDR3. CDR3 coding DNA: TGTGCTAGTGGTTTGGGTCATTCTGGGGCCAACGTCCTGACTTTC. Protein product: CASGLGHSGANVLTF. J is TRBJ2-6 and V is TRBV12-5; D unclear. Germline lookup yields CDR1 LGHNT and CDR2 FRNRAP. The length of the CDR3 is 15 residues. The germline V and J ends were trimmed by 1 base and 1 base, with 5 bases remaining between them.

Within the sample, this clone is medium-sized. The chain combines TRBV7-9 with TRBJ1-2, with a tentative D call TRBD1 (6 bases). V was cut by 5 bases and J by 4 bases, with 14 bases left in between. This CDR3 comprises 14 residues. Germline CDR1 SEHNR, CDR2 FQNEAQ (reference sequence). This CDR3 reads CASSGGQTGYGYTF. As DNA, the CDR3 is TGTGCCAGCAGCGGCGGACAGACCGGCTATGGCTACACCTTC.

This clone was seen once. The rearrangement links TRBV7-2 to TRBJ2-1, with 8 bases aligning to TRBD2. The germline V gene has CDR1 SGHTA and CDR2 FQGNSA. This CDR3 comprises 14 residues. V shed 5 bases, J shed 6 bases, and the junction held 6 bases outside the gene matches. Here the CDR3 DNA reads TGTGCCAGCAGCCCCAATCGGGGGGGCAATGAGCAGTTCTTC. The encoded protein is CASSPNRGGNEQFF.

This sequence joins TRBV5-6 and TRBJ2-1; the D is unclear. The V gene's germline CDR1 is SGHDT and CDR2 YYEEEE. The CDR3 spans 16 residues. Trimming cost V 0 bases and J 1 base, with 11 bases left between them. CDR3 protein: CASSLARYDSYNEQFF. CDR3 bases: TGTGCCAGCAGCTTGGCGCGATATGATTCCTACAATGAGCAGTTCTTC.